This T cell receptor (beta chain) was identified in a study of control samples from healthy donors and cancer patients. The trim removed 2 bases at V and 4 bases at J, leaving 7 bases unmatched. Germline CDR1 reads GTSNPN; CDR2 reads SVGIG (reference sequence). This CDR3 has 14 amino acids. Using immunoSEQ multiplex PCR, the repertoire was profiled, and TCRdb retains in-frame clones only, with some absent. The sample yields some 71,000 clones, roughly 86% seen once. The TCR originated in a woman aged 45 to 65 with head and neck cancer. Sequencing was carried out using PBMCs. The chain carries TRBV30 and TRBJ1-2; TRBD1 matches at 7 bases. For the CDR3, the DNA is TGTGCCTGGAGTATCTCGGACAGGACCTATGGCTACACCTTC. Its protein is CAWSISDRTYGYTF.